A selection of T cell receptor beta chains follows, all from one sample in a study of Tregs in tolerant kidney transplant recipients. This table comes from immunoSEQ multiplex PCR, and its TCRdb copy is limited to in-frame clones, with some not included. The repertoire holds under 300,000 clones, roughly four fifths seen once, with around 0.68% in the top ten. Sequencing used CD4+ T cells from blood. All receptors come from a human donor in good health. Each CDR3 is given with its conserved first and last residue. Each record gives: CDR3 DNA, CDR3 protein, J gene, D gene, clone size, V gene. A D gene is named only where the DNA matches it firmly. Not all rows give a size; the values are once, few, many and, for expanded clones, a class.

TGTGCCAGCTCACTTACGACAGGGAACCAAGAGACCCAGTACTTC CASSLTTGNQETQYF TRBJ2-5 TRBD1 NA TRBV18
TGTGCCAGTAGTACCCGGGGCGCGATATCCTACAATGAGCAGTTCTTC CASSTRGAISYNEQFF TRBJ2-1 NA NA TRBV19
TGTGCCTGGAGTATTGGACATCTCTACGAGCAGTACTTC CAWSIGHLYEQYF TRBJ2-7 NA NA TRBV30
TGTGCCAGTAGTGCCTTGGACAGGGGAGGCTATGGCTACACCTTC CASSALDRGGYGYTF TRBJ1-2 TRBD1 NA TRBV19
TGTGCCAGCTCACCACGGGCAGGCGTGGGCGAGACTGAAGCTTTCTTT CASSPRAGVGETEAFF TRBJ1-1 NA NA TRBV18
TGTGCCAGTAGTATGACCGGGACAGGAAACTACGAGCAGTACTTC CASSMTGTGNYEQYF TRBJ2-7 TRBD1 NA TRBV19
TGTGCCAGCAGTGAAGCGCGGGACTGGGTAAGGAACACTGAAGCTTTCTTT CASSEARDWVRNTEAFF TRBJ1-1 NA few TRBV2
TGTGCCAGTAGTATAGATCTTGGGACTAGCGGGGCGGATGAGCAGTTCTTC CASSIDLGTSGADEQFF TRBJ2-1 TRBD2 NA TRBV19
TGTGCCAGCTCACCAGCCCCGAGGACAGGGTCCTACAATGAGCAGTTCTTC CASSPAPRTGSYNEQFF TRBJ2-1 TRBD1 NA TRBV18
TGTGCCAGCAGCTTAGGGCAGATCTACGAGCAGTACTTC CASSLGQIYEQYF TRBJ2-7 NA few TRBV5-6
TGTGCCAGCAGTTCTAGCGGGGATAACAATGAGCAGTTCTTC CASSSSGDNNEQFF TRBJ2-1 TRBD2 NA TRBV6-5
TGCGCCAGCAGTGACCTCGGATCGGCTTTCTTT CASSDLGSAFF TRBJ1-1 NA few TRBV10-2
TGTGCCATCAGTCAACAGGGGCCAACTAACTATGGCTACACCTTC CAISQQGPTNYGYTF TRBJ1-2 TRBD1 NA TRBV10-3
TGTGCCAGCACTCCGGGACAGGGGAAGGGACAAGAGACCCAGTACTTC CASTPGQGKGQETQYF TRBJ2-5 NA few TRBV21-1
TGCAGTGCTAGGGACACCTACGAGCAGTACTTC CSARDTYEQYF TRBJ2-7 NA few TRBV20-1
TGCGCCAGCAGCCGTACTAGCGGGGAAAGCTCCTACGAGCAGTACTTC CASSRTSGESSYEQYF TRBJ2-7 TRBD2 once TRBV4-1
TGTGCCAGCAGTTACTCAAGACAGGGACCTGAAGCTTTCTTT CASSYSRQGPEAFF TRBJ1-1 TRBD1 NA TRBV6-5
TGCGCCAGCAGCTTACAGGGGAGGGAGGCAGATACGCAGTATTTT CASSLQGREADTQYF TRBJ2-3 NA once TRBV5-1
TGTGCCAGCAGTAAGTCAACGGGAGTACCCCTTGATGAGCAGTTCTTC CASSKSTGVPLDEQFF TRBJ2-1 NA once TRBV25-1
TGTGCCAGCAGGGTAGCGGGAGGGACAACCGGGGAGCTGTTTTTT CASRVAGGTTGELFF TRBJ2-2 TRBD2 NA TRBV7-9
TGTGCCAGCGGGGGTATGTTGAGGGTAGGGTCCGGGACTGAAGCTTTCTTT CASGGMLRVGSGTEAFF TRBJ1-1 NA NA TRBV11-2
TGTGCCTGGAGTGTAAGAGGGGGCGGTCAGCCCCAGCATTTT CAWSVRGGGQPQHF TRBJ1-5 TRBD1 NA TRBV30
TGTGCCAGCAGTGGCATGGGACACCCGAAAGAGCAGTACTTC CASSGMGHPKEQYF TRBJ2-7 NA NA TRBV6-1
TGTGCCAGCAGCCTGAGTTTCTCTGGGGCCAACGTCCTGACTTTC CASSLSFSGANVLTF TRBJ2-6 NA NA TRBV6-5
TGCGCCAGCAGCTTGAACCGAGGGAACTATAATTCACCCCTCCACTTT CASSLNRGNYNSPLHF TRBJ1-6 NA NA TRBV5-1
TGTGCCAGCGGTGGACTAGCGGGGGGGTATGCAGATACGCAGTATTTT CASGGLAGGYADTQYF TRBJ2-3 TRBD2 NA TRBV2
TGTGCCAGTAGTAGTGGGGACAGGCAATTTCAGCCCCAGCATTTT CASSSGDRQFQPQHF TRBJ1-5 TRBD1 NA TRBV19
TGTGCCAGTAGTATAGTGGCGGGGGGGCGACAAGATACGCAGTATTTT CASSIVAGGRQDTQYF TRBJ2-3 TRBD2 NA TRBV19
TGTGCCAGCAGTCATATAGTTAGCAATCAGCCCCAGCATTTT CASSHIVSNQPQHF TRBJ1-5 NA NA TRBV7-2
TGTGCCAGCAGCGCCGGGACAGGGGTCGAGCAGTACTTC CASSAGTGVEQYF TRBJ2-7 TRBD1 NA TRBV5-5
TGTGCCAGCAGCCCGGGACAGGGGGCCGGTGGCTACACCTTC CASSPGQGAGGYTF TRBJ1-2 TRBD1 NA TRBV10-3
TGCGCCAGCAGCCAGGGATCAAATTCACCCCTCCACTTT CASSQGSNSPLHF TRBJ1-6 NA NA TRBV5-1
TGTGCCAGCAGCCCCTCCGGGGGGTTCCACGAGCAGTACTTC CASSPSGGFHEQYF TRBJ2-7 TRBD2 NA TRBV6-6
TGTGCCACCAGCAGAGACAGGGGAAGTTCACCCCTCCACTTT CATSRDRGSSPLHF TRBJ1-6 NA NA TRBV15
TGTGCCAGTAGTATAGGCCCAGGATTGCGAGCTTTCTTT CASSIGPGLRAFF TRBJ1-1 NA NA TRBV19
TGTGCCAGCTCACCGACAATTCAAGAGACCCAGTACTTC CASSPTIQETQYF TRBJ2-5 NA NA TRBV18
TGTGCCACCAGCAGAGATAGTGGCAGGGCCACCTACGAGCAGTACTTC CATSRDSGRATYEQYF TRBJ2-7 NA NA TRBV15
TGTGCCAGTAGTATGGGGACAATCTTGCGGGAGACCCAGTACTTC CASSMGTILRETQYF TRBJ2-5 NA NA TRBV19
TGTGCCAGCTCACCAATAGAGAGAGGGGCTGAAGCTTTCTTT CASSPIERGAEAFF TRBJ1-1 NA NA TRBV18
TGTGCCTGGAGCCCCGGGACAGGGAACACTGAAGCTTTCTTT CAWSPGTGNTEAFF TRBJ1-1 TRBD1 NA TRBV30
TGTGCCAGCAGCCAAGCACAGGGAGGACTCTCCTACAATGAGCAGTTCTTC CASSQAQGGLSYNEQFF TRBJ2-1 NA NA TRBV4-2
TGTGCCAGCAGCCGACTCCAGGGATTGAATTTCTCGACTAATGAAAAACTGTTTTTT CASSRLQGLNFSTNEKLFF TRBJ1-4 NA NA TRBV21-1
TGTGCCAGTAGTATAGATCGCAGGGGTAGTGAGCAGTTCTTC CASSIDRRGSEQFF TRBJ2-1 NA NA TRBV19
TGTGCCAGCAGCCAACTACAGGGGGCGAGGCACACCTTC CASSQLQGARHTF TRBJ1-2 TRBD1 NA TRBV7-9
TGTGCCAGTAGTAGGGGGACTAGCGGGAGGGTATACAATGAGCAGTTCTTC CASSRGTSGRVYNEQFF TRBJ2-1 TRBD2 NA TRBV19
TGTGCCAGCTCCCCAGGTCGGGAGGCGCAGTATTTT CASSPGREAQYF TRBJ2-3 TRBD2 once TRBV18
TGTGCCAGCTCACGGGAAGGACCCACTAGCCTTAATGAGCAGTTCTTC CASSREGPTSLNEQFF TRBJ2-1 NA NA TRBV18
TGTGCCAGCTCACCTGGACTAGCGGGAAACCATTTTCGGGGCAATGAGCAGTTCTTC CASSPGLAGNHFRGNEQFF TRBJ2-1 TRBD2 NA TRBV18
TGTGCCAGCTCCGGGACCGACCGTAGGGAGCAGTTCTTC CASSGTDRREQFF TRBJ2-1 NA NA TRBV18
TGTGCCAGCTCATTAAACGACAGGGGGCCTAACTATGGCTACACCTTC CASSLNDRGPNYGYTF TRBJ1-2 TRBD1 once TRBV18
TGCGCCAGCAGCTTGGTCCCCGGGACTAGCGGCATGGAGCAGTACTTC CASSLVPGTSGMEQYF TRBJ2-7 TRBD2 NA TRBV5-1
TGCGCCAGCAGCTTGGCCGGGACAGGGATCAAACAAGAGCAGTACTTC CASSLAGTGIKQEQYF TRBJ2-7 TRBD1 NA TRBV5-1
TGTGCCAGCAGCTTAGGGGTGACAGGTACCGGGGAGCTGTTTTTT CASSLGVTGTGELFF TRBJ2-2 NA NA TRBV7-2
TGTGCCAGCTCGACCGAGGGGTCTGGAAACACCATATATTTT CASSTEGSGNTIYF TRBJ1-3 NA NA TRBV18
TGTGCCAGCAGCCCGGGACCCGGGAGCTACGAGCAGTACTTC CASSPGPGSYEQYF TRBJ2-7 NA NA TRBV7-8
TGTGCCTGGAGCGGGGGAGCCCCTGAAAAACTGTTTTTT CAWSGGAPEKLFF TRBJ1-4 NA NA TRBV30